These 17 T cell receptor beta chains were sequenced from one sample in a study of CD8 T cells in Susac syndrome. RNA totalling about 0.5 to 1 ug underwent reverse transcription with random hexamers. TCRdb independently ran MiXCR on the immunoSEQ multiplex PCR reads; one entry per CDR3 protein. The data hold under 300,000 distinct CDR3 sequences, with 90% to 97% observed a single time. The sequencing sample was made of CD4+ T cells from PBMCs. All receptors come from a human donor with Susac syndrome.

The chain uses TRBV30 and TRBJ2-2, with TRBD2 as a possible D gene (5 bases). Germline CDR1 GTSNPN, CDR2 SVGIG (reference sequence). The CDR3 spans 14 residues. The ends were cut back, 0 bases at V and 0 bases at J, with 5 bases in the middle. CDR3 loop: CAWSVLANTGELFF. The CDR3 coding sequence is TGTGCCTGGAGTGTACTAGCGAACACCGGGGAGCTGTTTTTT.

This rearrangement joins TRBV18 to TRBJ2-4, with a tentative D call TRBD1 (6 bases). V gave up 2 bases and J gave up 0 bases, with 17 bases separating them. The CDR3 consists of 18 residues. Germline CDR1 reads KGHSH; CDR2 reads LQKENI. The CDR3 sequence: CASSPSVTGLGAKNIQYF. As DNA, the CDR3 is TGTGCCAGCTCACCATCCGTGACAGGCCTAGGAGCCAAAAACATTCAGTACTTC. Filled out from reference TRBV18 and TRBJ2-4, the complete variable domain reads NAGVMQNPRHLVRRRGQEARLRCSPMKGHSHVYWYRQLPEEGLKFMVYLQKENIIDESGMPKERFSAEFPKEGPSILRIQQVVRGDSAAYFCASSPSVTGLGAKNIQYFGAGTRLSVL.

This chain uses TRBV11-2 with TRBJ1-5; a possible D gene is TRBD1 (5 bases). The CDR3 has 14 amino acids. Germline CDR1 SGHAT, CDR2 FQNNGV. Trimming removed 1 base at V and 9 bases at J, with 13 bases between. CDR3 region: CASSLVQGRGPQHF. CDR3 nucleotide sequence: TGTGCCAGCAGCTTAGTGCAGGGCCGAGGGCCCCAGCATTTT.

The chain is built from TRBV20-1 and TRBJ1-5, with 12 bases fitting TRBD1. Germline V lookup: CDR1 DFQATT, CDR2 SNEGSKA (reference sequence). This CDR3 contains 17 residues. V shed 3 bases, J shed 1 base, and the junction held 7 bases outside the gene matches. DNA for the CDR3: TGCAGTGCTAGCATCGGGACAGGGGGCCGGAGCAATCAGCCCCAGCATTTT. As protein: CSASIGTGGRSNQPQHF.

V gene TRBV12-3 or TRBV12-4 combines with J gene TRBJ2-1; D unresolved. With 5 bases removed from V and 7 bases from J, the gap between germline ends came to 9 bases. The CDR3 totals 12 residues. The CDR3 DNA sequence: TGTGCCAGCAGTCCGTTTTTGAATGAGCAGTTCTTC. Translating gives CASSPFLNEQFF.

The chain uses TRBV27 and TRBJ2-3, with D perhaps given as TRBD1 or TRBD2 (6 bases each). V lost 10 bases to trimming and J lost 6 bases, with 11 bases between them. This CDR3 is built from 11 residues. The germline CDR1 and CDR2 sequences are MNHEY and SMNVEV (reference sequence). The CDR3 DNA reads TGTGCCATCACGGGGGCTGATACGCAGTATTTT. It is translated as CAITGADTQYF.

J is TRBJ2-3 and V is TRBV20-1; 7 nucleotides match TRBD2. J gave up 6 bases and V 1 base, and 16 bases lay outside the gene matches. This CDR3 contains 17 residues. Per germline, CDR1 DFQATT and CDR2 SNEGSKA (reference sequence). The CDR3 region has the DNA TGCAGTGCTAGAGGCCTGAGGAGGGAGGGAGGGATCGATACGCAGTATTTT. This sequence encodes CSARGLRREGGIDTQYF.

The V call is TRBV5-1, the J call TRBJ2-5, with TRBD1 matching 8 bases. The ends lost 4 bases at V and 5 bases at J; junction bases unmatched: 10. The CDR3 loop spans 15 amino acids. Germline V gene sequence: CDR1 SGHRS, CDR2 YFSETQ. CDR3 coding DNA: TGCGCCAGCAGCGCGAATCAGGGGGCAACGGAGACCCAGTACTTC. Translated, it gives CASSANQGATETQYF. The full variable domain, with the rest looked up from reference TRBV5-1 and TRBJ2-5, is KAGVTQTPRYLIKTRGQQVTLSCSPISGHRSVSWYQQTPGQGLQFLFEYFSETQRNKGNFPGRFSGRQFSNSRSEMNVSTLELGDSALYLCASSANQGATETQYFGPGTRLLVL.

The chain is built from TRBV5-4 and TRBJ2-3; 11 bases align to TRBD2. CDR1 and CDR2 (germline): SGHNT, YYREEE (reference sequence). V lost 2 bases, J lost 0 bases, and 2 bases stayed unmatched. The CDR3 extends over 16 amino acids. The CDR3 coding sequence is TGTGCCAGCAGCTTCGGGACTAGCGGTAGCACAGATACGCAGTATTTT. Its translation is CASSFGTSGSTDTQYF.

V usage is TRBV19 and J usage is TRBJ2-1; 10 nucleotides agree with TRBD1. This CDR3 is 13 amino acids long. From germline, CDR1 is LNHDA and CDR2 SQIVND (reference sequence). V was pared by 6 bases and J by 8 bases, with 4 bases of the junction left unmatched. DNA for the CDR3: TGTGCCAGTAGGCGGGACAGGGGATATGAGCAGTTCTTC. This sequence encodes CASRRDRGYEQFF.

The chain has TRBV29-1 and TRBJ2-3; no definite D call. The V end was cut by 6 bases, the J end by 1 base, with 8 bases between. The CDR3 is 12 residues long. Germline CDR1 SQVTM, CDR2 ANQGSEA. CDR3: CSVGHGTDTQYF. The CDR3 DNA follows: TGCAGCGTGGGCCACGGCACAGATACGCAGTATTTT.

The rearrangement links TRBV27 to TRBJ2-2; no clear D. The CDR3 consists of 12 residues. Germline V CDR1 and CDR2: MNHEY, SMNVEV (reference sequence). The V gene lost 3 bases and the J gene lost 6 bases, with 5 bases spanning the gap. CDR3 residues: CASSFRAGELFF. CDR3 sequence (DNA): TGTGCCAGCAGTTTTCGGGCCGGGGAGCTGTTTTTT.

This clonotype was observed a single time. This chain connects TRBV28 to TRBJ2-1; D possibly corresponds to TRBD1 (6 bases). CDR3 size: 14 residues. V lost 6 bases, J lost 8 bases, and 17 bases lay in between. The germline CDR1 and CDR2 sequences are MDHEN and SYDVKM. CDR3 nucleotide sequence: TGTGCCAGCAGCCTAGGCGGACAGAACCATGAGCAGTTCTTC. Its protein is CASSLGGQNHEQFF.

V and J are TRBV19 and TRBJ2-7; D is tentatively TRBD1 or TRBD2 (6 bases each). V lost 9 bases and J 2 bases, leaving 14 bases between the germline ends. There are 13 residues in the CDR3. Looked up from germline, CDR1 is LNHDA and CDR2 is SQIVND (reference sequence). CDR3 loop: CASGGGRAYEQYF. For the CDR3, the DNA is TGTGCCAGCGGAGGGGGAAGAGCCTACGAGCAGTACTTC.

This rearrangement joins TRBV20-1 to TRBJ2-2; a weak D match, TRBD1 (6 bases). The V and J ends lost 2 bases and 5 bases respectively, with 18 bases between them. CDR1 is DFQATT and CDR2 is SNEGSKA in the germline V gene (reference sequence). This CDR3 spans 16 amino acids. The CDR3 DNA reads TGCAGTGCTAGACGGGACACGGCGGATTTAACCGGGGAGCTGTTTTTT. Amino acids: CSARRDTADLTGELFF.

J is TRBJ2-1 and V is TRBV5-4; no definite D call. Trimming pared 3 bases from V and 7 bases from J, leaving 17 bases between. Germline V gives CDR1 SGHNT, CDR2 YYREEE (reference sequence). This CDR3 comprises 15 residues. The CDR3 DNA sequence: TGTGCCAGCAGCTCGCATTGGCAGAGTGGTAATGAGCAGTTCTTC. As protein: CASSSHWQSGNEQFF.

This chain links TRBV29-1 with TRBJ2-3; either TRBD1 or TRBD2 may fit D (5 bases each). The CDR3 runs 14 residues. Trimming shortened V by 8 bases and J by 0 bases, and 15 bases separated the two germline ends. The germline V gene has CDR1 SQVTM and CDR2 ANQGSEA. As DNA, the CDR3 is TGCAGCTCCACCGGGGCAGCTAGCACAGATACGCAGTATTTT. This encodes CSSTGAASTDTQYF.